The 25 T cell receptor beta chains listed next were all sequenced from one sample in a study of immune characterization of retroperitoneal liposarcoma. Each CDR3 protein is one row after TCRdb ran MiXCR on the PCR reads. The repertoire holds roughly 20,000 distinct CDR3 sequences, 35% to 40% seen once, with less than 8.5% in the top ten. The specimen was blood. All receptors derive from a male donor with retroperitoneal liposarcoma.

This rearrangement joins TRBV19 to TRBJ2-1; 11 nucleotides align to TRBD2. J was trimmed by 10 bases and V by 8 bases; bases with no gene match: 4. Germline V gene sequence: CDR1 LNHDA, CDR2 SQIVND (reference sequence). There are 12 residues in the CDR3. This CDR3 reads CASGIAGGEQFF. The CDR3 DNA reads TGTGCCAGTGGGATAGCGGGAGGGGAGCAGTTCTTC.

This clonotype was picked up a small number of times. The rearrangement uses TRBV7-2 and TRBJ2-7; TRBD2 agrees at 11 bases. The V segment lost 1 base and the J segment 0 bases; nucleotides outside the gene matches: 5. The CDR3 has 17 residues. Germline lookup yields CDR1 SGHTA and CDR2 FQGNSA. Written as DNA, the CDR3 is TGTGCCAGCAGCTTAGTGGGGGGACTAGCGGCCTCCTACGAGCAGTACTTC. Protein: CASSLVGGLAASYEQYF.

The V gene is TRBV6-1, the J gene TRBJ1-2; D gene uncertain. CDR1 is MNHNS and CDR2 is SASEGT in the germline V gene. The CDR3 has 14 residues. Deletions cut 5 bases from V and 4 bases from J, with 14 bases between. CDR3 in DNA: TGTGCCAGCAGTAAACCCCAGCACCTCTATGGCTACACCTTC. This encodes CASSKPQHLYGYTF.

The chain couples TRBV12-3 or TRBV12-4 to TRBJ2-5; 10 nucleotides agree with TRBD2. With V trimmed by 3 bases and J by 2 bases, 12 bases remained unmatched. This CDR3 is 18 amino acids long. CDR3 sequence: CASSLGGAASGSQETQYF. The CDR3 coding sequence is TGTGCCAGCAGTTTGGGGGGCGCCGCTAGCGGGAGTCAAGAGACCCAGTACTTC.

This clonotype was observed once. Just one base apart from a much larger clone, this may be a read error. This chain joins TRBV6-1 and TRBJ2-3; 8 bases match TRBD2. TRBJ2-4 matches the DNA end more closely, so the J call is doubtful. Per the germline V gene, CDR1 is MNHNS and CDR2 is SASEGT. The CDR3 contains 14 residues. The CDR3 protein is CASREALGGDIQYF. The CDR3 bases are TGTGCCAGCAGGGAAGCACTCGGGGGGGACATTCAGTACTTC.

CDR3 in DNA: TGTGCCAGCGTGTGGAGTATCTCTGGGGCCAACGTCCTGACTTTC. Amino acids: CASVWSISGANVLTF. J is TRBJ2-6 and V is TRBV6-1; D unclear. This CDR3 is built from 15 residues. V was cut by 8 bases and J by 0 bases, with 11 bases left in between. Per germline, CDR1 MNHNS and CDR2 SASEGT.

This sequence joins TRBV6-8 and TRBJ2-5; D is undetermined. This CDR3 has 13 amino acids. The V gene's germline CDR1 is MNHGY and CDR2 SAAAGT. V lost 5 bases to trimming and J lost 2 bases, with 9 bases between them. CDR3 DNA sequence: TGTGCCAGCAGTGTAGGGCAGCAAGAGACCCAGTACTTC. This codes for CASSVGQQETQYF.

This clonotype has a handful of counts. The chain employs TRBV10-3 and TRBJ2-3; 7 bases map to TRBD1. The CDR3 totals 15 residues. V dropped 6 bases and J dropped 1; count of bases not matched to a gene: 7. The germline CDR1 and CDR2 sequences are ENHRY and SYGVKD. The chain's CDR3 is CAISAEGARTDTQYF. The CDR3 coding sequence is TGTGCCATCAGCGCCGAGGGGGCACGCACAGATACGCAGTATTTT.

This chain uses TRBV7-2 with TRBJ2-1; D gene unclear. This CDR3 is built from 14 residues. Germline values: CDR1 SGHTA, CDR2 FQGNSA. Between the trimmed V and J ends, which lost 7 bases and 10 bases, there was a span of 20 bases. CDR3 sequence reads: CASTPTRTEYEQFF. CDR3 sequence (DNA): TGTGCCAGCACCCCGACCCGGACGGAGTACGAGCAGTTCTTC.

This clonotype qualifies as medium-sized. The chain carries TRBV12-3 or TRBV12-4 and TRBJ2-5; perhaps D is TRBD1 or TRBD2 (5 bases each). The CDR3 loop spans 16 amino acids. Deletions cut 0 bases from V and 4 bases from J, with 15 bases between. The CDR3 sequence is CASSLAPGAGGETQYF. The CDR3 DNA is TGTGCCAGCAGTTTAGCCCCCGGGGCCGGTGGAGAGACCCAGTACTTC.

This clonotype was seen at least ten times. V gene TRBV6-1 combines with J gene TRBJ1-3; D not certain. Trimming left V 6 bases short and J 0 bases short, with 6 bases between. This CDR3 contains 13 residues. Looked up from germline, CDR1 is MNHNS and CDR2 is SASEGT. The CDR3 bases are TGTGCCAGCAGGATCGGCTCTGGAAACACCATATATTTT. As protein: CASRIGSGNTIYF.

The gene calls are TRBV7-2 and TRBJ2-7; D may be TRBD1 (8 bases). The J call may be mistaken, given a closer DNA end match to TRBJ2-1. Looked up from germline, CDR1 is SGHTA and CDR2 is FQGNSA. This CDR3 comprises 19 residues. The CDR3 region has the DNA TGTGCCACCCCCCCACCCCCACAGGGGGGGGCCTTTACTGAAGAGACCCAGTTCTTC. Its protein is CATPPPPQGGAFTEETQFF.

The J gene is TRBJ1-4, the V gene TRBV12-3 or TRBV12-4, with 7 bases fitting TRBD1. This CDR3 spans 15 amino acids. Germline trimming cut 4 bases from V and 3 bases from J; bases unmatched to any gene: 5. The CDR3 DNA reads TGTGCCAGCAGTTCCCAAGGGACAGCTAATGAAAAACTGTTTTTT. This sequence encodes CASSSQGTANEKLFF.

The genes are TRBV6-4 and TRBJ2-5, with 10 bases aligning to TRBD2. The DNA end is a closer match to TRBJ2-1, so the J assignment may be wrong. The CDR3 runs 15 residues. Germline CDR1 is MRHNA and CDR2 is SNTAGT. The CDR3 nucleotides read TGTGCCAGCAGCCCCCTAGCGGGAGAAAACAATGAGCAGTTCTTC. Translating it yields CASSPLAGENNEQFF.

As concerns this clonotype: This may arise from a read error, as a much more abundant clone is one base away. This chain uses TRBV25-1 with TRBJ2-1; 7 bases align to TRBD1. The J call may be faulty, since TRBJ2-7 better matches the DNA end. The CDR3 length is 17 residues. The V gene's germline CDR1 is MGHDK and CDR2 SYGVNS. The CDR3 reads CANSGRKWTGLSYEQYF. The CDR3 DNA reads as TGTGCCAACAGTGGCCGAAAATGGACAGGCCTCTCCTACGAGCAGTACTTC.

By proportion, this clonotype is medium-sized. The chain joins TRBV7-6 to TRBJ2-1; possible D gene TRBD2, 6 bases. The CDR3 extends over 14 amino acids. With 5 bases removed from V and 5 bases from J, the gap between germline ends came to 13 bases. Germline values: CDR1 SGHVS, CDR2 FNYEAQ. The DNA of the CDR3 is TGTGCCAGCAGCGCGACGAGGAGGGACAATGAGCAGTTCTTC. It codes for CASSATRRDNEQFF.

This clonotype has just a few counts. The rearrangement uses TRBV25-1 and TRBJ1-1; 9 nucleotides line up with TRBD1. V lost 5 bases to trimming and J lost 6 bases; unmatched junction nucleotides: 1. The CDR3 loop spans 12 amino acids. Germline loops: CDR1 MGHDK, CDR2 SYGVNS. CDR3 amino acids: CASSTGGSEAFF. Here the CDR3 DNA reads TGTGCCAGCAGTACAGGGGGCTCTGAAGCTTTCTTT.

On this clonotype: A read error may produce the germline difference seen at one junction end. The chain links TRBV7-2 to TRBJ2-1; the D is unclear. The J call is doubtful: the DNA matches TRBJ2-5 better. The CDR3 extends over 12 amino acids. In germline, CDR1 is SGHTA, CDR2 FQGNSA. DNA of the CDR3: TGTGCCAGCACCTTAAACGAAGAGACCCAGTACTTC. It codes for CASTLNEETQYF.

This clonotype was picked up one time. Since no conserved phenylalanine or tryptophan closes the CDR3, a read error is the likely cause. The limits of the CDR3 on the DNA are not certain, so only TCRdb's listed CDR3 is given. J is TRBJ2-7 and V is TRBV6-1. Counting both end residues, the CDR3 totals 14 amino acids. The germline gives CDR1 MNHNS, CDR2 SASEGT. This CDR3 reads CASRIAGPTMSSSS.

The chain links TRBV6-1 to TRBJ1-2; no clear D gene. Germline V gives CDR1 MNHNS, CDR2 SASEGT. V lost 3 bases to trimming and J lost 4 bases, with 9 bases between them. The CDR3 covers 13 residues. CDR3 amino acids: CASSDEGGYGYTF. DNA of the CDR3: TGTGCCAGCAGTGACGAGGGTGGCTATGGCTACACCTTC.

Here the CDR3 DNA reads TGTGCCAGCAGTTTTCTGGGACAGGGCCACAATGAGCAGTACTTC. Translating it yields CASSFLGQGHNEQYF. The genes are TRBV28 and TRBJ2-1; TRBD1 agrees at 9 bases. The J call may be incorrect, as the DNA end agrees better with TRBJ2-7. Germline CDR1 MDHEN, CDR2 SYDVKM. The CDR3 has 15 amino acids.

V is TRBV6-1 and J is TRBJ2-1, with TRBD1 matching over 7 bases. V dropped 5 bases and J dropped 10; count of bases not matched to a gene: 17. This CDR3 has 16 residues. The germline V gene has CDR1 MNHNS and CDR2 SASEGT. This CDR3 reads CASSFRMPGQSYEQFF. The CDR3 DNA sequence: TGTGCCAGCAGTTTCCGCATGCCGGGACAGTCCTACGAGCAGTTCTTC.

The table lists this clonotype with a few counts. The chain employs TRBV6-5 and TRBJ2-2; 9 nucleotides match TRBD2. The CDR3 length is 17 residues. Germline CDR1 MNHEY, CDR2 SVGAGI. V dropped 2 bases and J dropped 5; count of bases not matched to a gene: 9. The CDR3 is CASSYPWGSGGTGELFF. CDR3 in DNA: TGTGCCAGCAGTTACCCCTGGGGTAGCGGGGGAACCGGGGAGCTGTTTTTT.

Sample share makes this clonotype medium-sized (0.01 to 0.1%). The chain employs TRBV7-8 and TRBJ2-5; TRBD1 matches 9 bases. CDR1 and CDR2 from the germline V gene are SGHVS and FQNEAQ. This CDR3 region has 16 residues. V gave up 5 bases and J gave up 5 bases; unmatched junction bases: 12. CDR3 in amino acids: CASSPSRQGGVETQYF. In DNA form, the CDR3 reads TGTGCCAGCAGCCCCTCTAGACAGGGGGGTGTGGAGACCCAGTACTTC.

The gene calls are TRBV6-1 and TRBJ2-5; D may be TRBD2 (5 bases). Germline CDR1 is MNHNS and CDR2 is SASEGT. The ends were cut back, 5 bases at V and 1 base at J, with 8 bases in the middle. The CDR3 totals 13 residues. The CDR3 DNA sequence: TGTGCCAGCAGTACTAGAAGCCAAGAGACCCAGTACTTC. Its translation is CASSTRSQETQYF.